These 13 T cell receptor beta chains came from one sample sequenced in a study of shared clonotypes between healthy human individuals. Selected positively for CCR7 and CD45RO-negative, naive CD8 cells excluded terminally differentiated effector memory CD45RA+ cells. Sequencing was performed with immunoSEQ multiplex PCR; in TCRdb, only in-frame clones are kept and a portion is missing. The sample yields hundreds of thousands of clones, around 95% seen once. Sequenced material: naive CD8+ T cells sorted from blood. The origin of the receptors is a woman aged 25 to 39 in good health.

CDR3 DNA: TGTGCCAGCAGTTTAACCCGGGCGGGGGATGGCTACACCTTC. Residues: CASSLTRAGDGYTF. The chain is built from TRBV28 and TRBJ1-2; tentatively, D is TRBD1 (5 bases). Germline V CDR1 and CDR2: MDHEN, SYDVKM. The CDR3 has 14 amino acids. Trimming took off 2 bases at V and 6 bases at J, with 13 bases between the two ends.

This chain uses TRBV10-1 with TRBJ2-7; D is ambiguous. The CDR3 runs to 14 residues. The V end lost 0 bases, the J end lost 2 bases, and 8 bases lay between the germline ends. Per the germline V gene, CDR1 is WNHNN and CDR2 is SYGVQD (reference sequence). This chain's CDR3 is CASSESAQTYEQYF. The CDR3, as DNA: TGCGCCAGCAGTGAGTCTGCACAGACCTACGAGCAGTACTTC.

The V gene is TRBV5-6, the J gene TRBJ2-4; perhaps D is TRBD1 or TRBD2 (5 bases each). Trimming removed 2 bases at V and 8 bases at J, with 14 bases between. Looked up from germline, CDR1 is SGHDT and CDR2 is YYEEEE. The CDR3 spans 14 residues. The DNA for the CDR3 is TGTGCCAGCAGCTTTGGTACGGGGCTGGACATTCAGTACTTC. Translating gives CASSFGTGLDIQYF.

This clone was recorded a few times. The chain is built from TRBV4-2 and TRBJ2-7; D remains ambiguous. CDR1 is LGHNA, CDR2 YNFKEQ, per germline. The CDR3 runs 14 residues. Trimming took off 0 bases at V and 3 bases at J, with 9 bases between the two ends. The CDR3 here is CASSQEWKYYEQYF. As DNA, the CDR3 is TGTGCCAGCAGCCAAGAATGGAAGTACTACGAGCAGTACTTC.

Comment on this clone: Other nucleotide sequences in the sample specify the same CDR3. The gene calls are TRBV27 and TRBJ2-2; D not certain. Germline V gene data show CDR1 as MNHEY and CDR2 as SMNVEV (reference sequence). Trimming left V 0 bases short and J 5 bases short, with 4 bases between. The length of the CDR3 is 13 residues. CDR3 loop: CASSLSGTGELFF. CDR3 sequence (DNA): TGTGCCAGCAGTTTATCCGGGACCGGGGAGCTGTTTTTT.

The chain uses TRBV6-5 and TRBJ2-7; D gene unclear. The V gene lost 2 bases and the J gene lost 3 bases, with 8 bases spanning the gap. CDR3 size: 13 residues. The V gene's germline CDR1 is MNHEY and CDR2 SVGAGI. The CDR3 protein is CASSYQQFYEQYF. CDR3 nucleotide sequence: TGTGCCAGCAGTTACCAGCAGTTCTACGAGCAGTACTTC.

The count of this clone is one. The J gene is TRBJ2-4, the V gene TRBV19, with TRBD1 identical over 9 bases. Germline CDR1 and CDR2: LNHDA and SQIVND (reference sequence). CDR3 length equals 15 residues. Trimming took 8 bases from V and 7 from J; bases not matched to a gene: 12. For the CDR3, the DNA is TGTGCCAGTCTCTCCACAGGACAGGGGTTCAACATTCAGTACTTC. Translation gives CASLSTGQGFNIQYF.

The chain uses TRBV7-9 and TRBJ2-7; TRBD2 agrees at 8 bases. The CDR3 covers 16 residues. Trimming cost V 1 base and J 4 bases; bases outside gene matches: 9. From germline, CDR1 is SEHNR and CDR2 FQNEAQ (reference sequence). For the CDR3, the DNA is TGTGCCAGCAGCTTAGGATTTGGGACTAGTCGTTACGAGCAGTACTTC. This translates into CASSLGFGTSRYEQYF.

This clone appeared once. This chain joins TRBV4-2 and TRBJ2-5, with 9 nucleotides matching TRBD1. The CDR3 is made up of 16 amino acids. Germline V gene lookup returns CDR1 LGHNA and CDR2 YNFKEQ. Trimming at V came to 3 bases and at J to 1 base, leaving 6 bases not matched to a gene. The CDR3 DNA sequence: TGTGCCAGCAGCCACTTCGGACAGGGGCTCCAAGAGACCCAGTACTTC. It translates to CASSHFGQGLQETQYF.

The chain carries TRBV14 and TRBJ1-6; maybe TRBD1 (5 bases). Trimming took 0 bases from V and 5 from J, leaving 17 bases between them. The CDR3 runs to 18 residues. The germline V gene has CDR1 SGHDN and CDR2 FVKESK. The CDR3 reads CASSQDGRGYRDNSPLHF. The CDR3 DNA sequence: TGTGCCAGCAGCCAAGATGGGAGGGGTTACCGTGATAATTCACCCCTCCACTTT.

A single count supports this clone. The chain uses TRBV4-1 and TRBJ2-3, with a possible D match to TRBD1 (5 bases). The germline V and J ends were trimmed by 5 bases and 2 bases, with 14 bases remaining between them. Germline CDR1 MGHRA, CDR2 YSYEKL. The CDR3 contains 15 residues. The CDR3 coding sequence is TGCGCCAGCAGCGCCGACAGAAGAATCACAGATACGCAGTATTTT. It yields the protein CASSADRRITDTQYF.

The chain is built from TRBV7-8 and TRBJ1-4, with 9 bases that match TRBD1. This CDR3 is 16 amino acids long. Germline V CDR1 and CDR2: SGHVS, FQNEAQ. Trimming at V came to 3 bases and at J to 6 bases, leaving 8 bases not matched to a gene. CDR3 amino acids: CASSFTPGTGYEKLFF. The CDR3 DNA sequence: TGTGCCAGCAGCTTCACCCCCGGGACAGGGTATGAAAAACTGTTTTTT.

Comments on this clone: This same CDR3 is encoded by further DNA sequences in the sample. The CDR3 sequence is CASSLRTGGTEAFF. Here the CDR3 DNA reads TGTGCCAGCAGTTTGAGGACAGGGGGTACTGAAGCTTTCTTT. This sequence joins TRBV27 and TRBJ1-1; TRBD1 agrees at 10 bases. CDR1 is MNHEY and CDR2 is SMNVEV in the germline V gene (reference sequence). With 3 bases clipped from V and 5 bases from J, the junction kept 3 bases outside the gene matches. The CDR3 length is 14 residues.